The clone carrying this T cell receptor beta chain was seen ten or more times. The antigen remains undetermined. The sample originates from a study of T-cell memory formation after mild COVID-19. TCRdb re-called the 5' RACE reads with MiXCR, one entry per CDR3 protein. The table lists approximately 340,000 distinct CDR3 sequences, 13% of them singletons, with roughly 23% in the top ten. Overall study results and limits: Clones contracting over day 15 to 85 were CD4/CD8 balanced, with later expanders leaning CD4+. The main location of contracting CD4+ clones was CM and EM, and that of contracting CD8+ clones was EMRA.

Germline CDR1 reads MDHEN; CDR2 reads SYDVKM. Trimming removed 3 bases at V and 5 bases at J, with 11 bases between. The CDR3 sequence is 14 residues long. The sequenced sample consisted of PBMCs or a T cell subset sorted from them (not recorded which). The chain uses TRBV28 and TRBJ2-1; D call uncertain. This sequence originates from a man in his late teens or twenties who had mild COVID-19 (a few samples of this study predate the infection). Cell type and time point are not known. The CDR3 DNA sequence: TGTGCCAGCAGTTTCCCAGAGCGCAACAATGAGCAGTTCTTC. This sequence encodes CASSFPERNNEQFF.